This T cell receptor (beta chain) was identified in a study of early T cells in non-severe SARS-CoV-2 infection. Study-level information: The input, bulk RNA from unsorted whole blood, was sequenced, and chains were unpaired.

TCRdb re-called the 5' RACE reads with MiXCR, one entry per CDR3 protein. The sample consists of around 71,000 distinct CDR3 sequences, 9% to 10% of them appearing once. General observations from the study: VDJdb matching favored anti-spike CD8 responses, missing private and CD4 specificities.

Germline lookup yields CDR1 SGHVS and CDR2 FNYEAQ. Trimming pared 1 base from V and 5 bases from J, leaving 15 bases between. This CDR3 region has 16 residues. A few counts support this clonotype. Its antigen is undetermined. V usage is TRBV7-6 and J usage is TRBJ2-1, with D possibly TRBD1 on 6 matching bases. The receptor's source is an adult who was a healthcare worker with PCR-confirmed SARS-CoV-2 infection or an uninfected control (not recorded which). The sequences come from whole blood, collected at baseline. As DNA, the CDR3 is TGTGCCAGCAGCTTAGACGCAGTCGGGACAAACAATGAGCAGTTCTTC. This gives the protein CASSLDAVGTNNEQFF.